This TCR beta chain was found in a study of OX40 agonist ivuxolimab in advanced cancers. The wider study: It was ivuxolimab, an agonistic anti-OX40 (CD134) antibody, that patients were treated with.

Details on this clone: Its antigen is still unknown.

Clones were read by immunoSEQ multiplex PCR, and TCRdb kept only the in-frame ones, dropping some. The top ten hold 8% to 11% of the sample, which has some 69,000 clones, roughly 90% seen once. Study observations and caveats: Expanded clones were, on average, more numerous in CD8+ T cells than in CD4+.

The V end lost 1 base, the J end lost 4 bases, and 6 bases lay between the germline ends. The CDR3 is made up of 13 amino acids. Per the germline V gene, CDR1 is SGHRS and CDR2 is YFSETQ. The sample consisted of CD4+ or CD8+ T cells sorted from blood, taken in a trial of the OX40 agonist ivuxolimab. This receptor was taken from an adult with an advanced solid tumor such as melanoma, head and neck, liver or kidney cancer. V gene TRBV5-1 combines with J gene TRBJ2-1; D ambiguous. The CDR3 sequence: CASSLSGYNEQFF. The CDR3 bases are TGCGCCAGCAGCTTGAGTGGGTACAATGAGCAGTTCTTC.